The 24 T cell receptor beta chains below come from one sample, sequenced in a study of blood T cells in healthy people across ages. It was with a sample-barcoded 5' primer and a J-beta primer mix that a second PCR of roughly 7 to 12 cycles was run. Each CDR3 protein gets one entry after TCRdb re-called the 5' RACE reads with MiXCR. The table has roughly 1.7 million distinct CDR3 sequences, around 36% seen once; the top ten hold 11%. What was sequenced was blood. The source is a woman aged 25-40 years in good health.

The chain carries TRBV29-1 and TRBJ1-1; D unclear. CDR3 length equals 13 residues. V lost 4 bases and J 1 base, leaving 10 bases between the germline ends. Germline lookup yields CDR1 SQVTM and CDR2 ANQGSEA. This chain's CDR3 is CSVAPVPNTEAFF. The CDR3 DNA reads as TGCAGCGTTGCGCCTGTGCCGAACACTGAAGCTTTCTTT.

A few counts support this clonotype. The chain employs TRBV5-1 and TRBJ1-6; D unclear. The CDR3 contains 16 residues. Trimming pared 4 bases from V and 14 bases from J, leaving 25 bases between. Germline loops: CDR1 SGHRS, CDR2 YFSETQ. The CDR3 is CASSLLWPPSALTLHF. Here the CDR3 DNA reads TGCGCCAGCAGCCTCCTCTGGCCTCCCAGCGCTCTCACCCTCCACTTT. Drawing the rest from reference TRBV5-1 and TRBJ1-6, the complete variable domain is KAGVTQTPRYLIKTRGQQVTLSCSPISGHRSVSWYQQTPGQGLQFLFEYFSETQRNKGNFPGRFSGRQFSNSRSEMNVSTLELGDSALYLCASSLLWPPSALTLHFGNGTRLTVT.

The chain carries TRBV7-8 and TRBJ2-7; 10 bases map to TRBD2. Germline loops: CDR1 SGHVS, CDR2 FQNEAQ. The CDR3 contains 21 residues. V was pared by 0 bases and J by 5 bases, with 22 bases of the junction left unmatched. The CDR3 sequence is CASSLARARAGGPIRVHEQYF. CDR3 sequence (DNA): TGTGCCAGCAGCTTAGCCCGGGCCCGAGCGGGAGGGCCAATTAGGGTCCACGAGCAGTACTTC.

CDR3 bases: TGCAGCGTTTTGCGACACGTCTATGGCTACACCTTC. Amino acid sequence: CSVLRHVYGYTF. This chain uses TRBV29-1 with TRBJ1-2; D remains unclear. Trimming pared 5 bases from V and 4 bases from J, leaving 11 bases between. Germline V gene sequence: CDR1 SQVTM, CDR2 ANQGSEA. The CDR3 is made up of 12 amino acids.

About this clonotype: A much bigger clone sits one base away, suggesting this may be a read error. The V gene is TRBV27, the J gene TRBJ2-5, with D possibly TRBD2 on 5 matching bases. The DNA end is a closer match to TRBJ2-7, so the J assignment may be wrong. Germline values: CDR1 MNHEY, CDR2 SMNVEV (reference sequence). The CDR3 runs 13 residues. The DNA for the CDR3 is TGTACCAGCACCTTAGGGTCCGGGGACGAGCAGTACTTC. Protein product: CTSTLGSGDEQYF.

There are a few counts of this clonotype. The chain couples TRBV11-1 to TRBJ2-5; 9 nucleotides align to TRBD2. Trimming removed 5 bases from V and 4 bases from J; junction bases left unmatched: 14. Looked up from germline, CDR1 is SGHAT and CDR2 is FQDESV (reference sequence). The CDR3 totals 17 residues. DNA for the CDR3: TGTGCCAGCAGCCCGAGGACTAGCGACGAGGGGGGAGAGACCCAGTACTTC. This codes for CASSPRTSDEGGETQYF.

The V and J genes are TRBV20-1 and TRBJ1-2; no firm D call. The V end was cut by 0 bases, the J end by 4 bases, with 12 bases between. Germline lookup yields CDR1 DFQATT and CDR2 SNEGSKA (reference sequence). CDR3 size: 14 residues. Here the CDR3 reads CSARDPGRAYGYTF. The CDR3, as DNA: TGCAGTGCTAGAGACCCCGGGAGGGCCTATGGCTACACCTTC.

The genes are TRBV7-9 and TRBJ1-5; 11 bases are a match to TRBD1. The CDR3 covers 15 residues. After removal of 5 bases from V and 6 bases from J, the junction contained 6 bases not matched to a gene. Germline lookup yields CDR1 SEHNR and CDR2 FQNEAQ (reference sequence). The CDR3, as DNA: TGTGCCAGCAGCACAGGACAGGGGGCGGGTCAGCCCCAGCATTTT. It yields the protein CASSTGQGAGQPQHF.

The CDR3: CASSLYPDRPTNEKLFF. The CDR3 DNA follows: TGTGCCAGCAGTCTTTATCCTGACAGGCCAACTAATGAAAAACTGTTTTTT. The rearrangement joins TRBV27 to TRBJ1-4, with a possible D match to TRBD1 (6 bases). This CDR3 is built from 17 residues. Germline V gives CDR1 MNHEY, CDR2 SMNVEV (reference sequence). The germline V and J ends were trimmed by 5 bases and 0 bases, with 16 bases remaining between them.

The rearrangement uses TRBV6-5 and TRBJ2-5; tentative D call: TRBD1 (6 bases). V lost 6 bases to trimming and J lost 4 bases, with 15 bases between them. Germline assignment: CDR1 MNHEY and CDR2 SVGAGI. This CDR3 spans 14 amino acids. CDR3 amino acids: CASSRGEGGETQYF. In DNA form, the CDR3 reads TGTGCCAGCAGCAGAGGAGAAGGGGGAGAGACCCAGTACTTC.

This clonotype showed up just a few times. This chain uses TRBV5-1 with TRBJ1-1; D is unclear. The V end was cut by 2 bases, the J end by 1 base, with 6 bases between. CDR1 and CDR2 from the germline V gene are SGHRS and YFSETQ. This CDR3 is built from 13 residues. CDR3 loop: CASSFPPNTEAFF. The CDR3 nucleotides read TGCGCCAGCAGCTTTCCCCCGAACACTGAAGCTTTCTTT.

This chain connects TRBV24-1 to TRBJ2-7, with 9 positions matching TRBD1. The V segment lost 4 bases and the J segment 3 bases; nucleotides outside the gene matches: 6. The CDR3 contains 15 residues. Germline-derived CDR1 and CDR2 are KGHDR and SFDVKD. CDR3 nucleotides: TGTGCCACCAGTGACACGGACAGGGGAGTCTACGAGCAGTACTTC. This encodes CATSDTDRGVYEQYF.

This chain uses TRBV2 with TRBJ2-5; no reliable D call. Trimming stripped 4 bases from V and 2 bases from J, with 11 bases between. Germline values: CDR1 SNHLY, CDR2 FYNNEI. The CDR3 covers 14 residues. CDR3: CASSGEQLQETQYF. CDR3 bases: TGTGCCAGCAGTGGTGAACAGCTACAAGAGACCCAGTACTTC.

This clonotype has a count of ten or more. The J gene is TRBJ2-7, the V gene TRBV20-1; D assignment may be TRBD1 or TRBD2 (5 bases each). CDR1 DFQATT and CDR2 SNEGSKA come from the germline V gene (reference sequence). The CDR3 loop spans 14 amino acids. V lost 3 bases to trimming and J lost 5 bases, with 17 bases between them. In DNA form, the CDR3 reads TGCAGTGCTAGTCGGGGCCAAGACGGCGACGAGCAGTACTTC. Translating it yields CSASRGQDGDEQYF.

This clonotype was detected only a few times. The chain carries TRBV14 and TRBJ2-1; D unclear. Germline loops: CDR1 SGHDN, CDR2 FVKESK. The CDR3 covers 13 residues. V was pared by 4 bases and J by 8 bases, with 12 bases between. The CDR3, as DNA: TGTGCCAGCAGCCCCTTTAGAGGCGATGAGCAGTTCTTC. It encodes CASSPFRGDEQFF.

The chain carries TRBV12-3 or TRBV12-4 and TRBJ2-1; 8 nucleotides align to TRBD1. The CDR3 is 14 residues long. V gave up 8 bases and J gave up 6 bases; unmatched junction bases: 9. The DNA of the CDR3 is TGTGCCAGCGGTAGGACAGGGAAAGGCAATGAGCAGTTCTTC. Translation gives CASGRTGKGNEQFF.

The chain recombines TRBV20-1 with TRBJ2-5; 7 bases fit TRBD2. Per germline, CDR1 DFQATT and CDR2 SNEGSKA (reference sequence). The length of the CDR3 is 15 residues. V dropped 3 bases and J dropped 4; count of bases not matched to a gene: 11. The CDR3 reads CSARTPAGNRETQYF. CDR3 nucleotide sequence: TGCAGTGCTAGGACACCAGCGGGGAATCGAGAGACCCAGTACTTC.

J is TRBJ2-3 and V is TRBV20-1; perhaps TRBD2 as D (5 bases). The V end was cut by 0 bases, the J end by 1 base, with 11 bases between. CDR1 is DFQATT and CDR2 is SNEGSKA in the germline V gene (reference sequence). The CDR3 totals 15 residues. The CDR3 loop is CSARDVGERTDTQYF. For the CDR3, the DNA is TGCAGTGCTAGAGATGTTGGGGAGCGCACAGATACGCAGTATTTT.

This clonotype showed up just a few times. The rearrangement uses TRBV20-1 and TRBJ2-5; D call uncertain. This CDR3 has 13 residues. Germline CDR1 DFQATT, CDR2 SNEGSKA (reference sequence). Trimming cost V 2 bases and J 8 bases, with 15 bases left between them. This chain's CDR3 is CSARLDPLGTQYF. The CDR3 DNA follows: TGCAGTGCTAGATTAGACCCACTGGGTACCCAGTACTTC.

V is TRBV3-1 and J is TRBJ2-1; possibly TRBD2 for D (6 bases). The CDR3 runs to 17 residues. Trimming took 0 bases from V and 1 from J, leaving 13 bases between them. Germline CDR1 is LGHDT and CDR2 is YNNKEL (reference sequence). The CDR3 region is CASSQDPGLNSYNEQFF. The CDR3 DNA reads as TGTGCCAGCAGCCAAGACCCTGGACTAAATTCCTACAATGAGCAGTTCTTC.

Note on this clonotype: One end of the junction fails to match germline, which may point to a read error. The rearrangement joins TRBV12-5 to TRBJ2-1; possibly TRBD1 for D (6 bases). From germline, CDR1 is LGHNT and CDR2 FRNRAP. There are 16 residues in the CDR3. CDR3: CASGLVLGQEYNEQFF. The CDR3, as DNA: TGTGCCAGTGGTTTGGTACTGGGACAAGAATACAATGAGCAGTTCTTC.

In this sample, this clonotype turned up a few times. J is TRBJ2-3 and V is TRBV29-1, with 9 nucleotides matching TRBD1. CDR1 SQVTM and CDR2 ANQGSEA come from the germline V gene. There are 14 residues in the CDR3. V shed 4 bases and J 7 bases; nucleotides not matched to a gene: 9. The CDR3 loop is CSVVPGTGQYTQYF. In DNA, the CDR3 is TGCAGCGTTGTGCCCGGGACAGGGCAGTATACGCAGTATTTT.

This clonotype was seen just once. The junction and the germline gene differ at one end; a read error may be behind it. J is TRBJ2-5 and V is TRBV29-1, with D maybe TRBD1 (6 bases). The CDR3 runs 13 residues. CDR1 SQVTM and CDR2 ANQGSEA come from the germline V gene. The CDR3 here is CSGEGQNQETQYF. CDR3 DNA: TGCAGCGGTGAAGGACAGAACCAAGAGACCCAGTACTTC.

The table lists this clonotype with a few counts. The J gene is TRBJ1-2, the V gene TRBV6-2 or TRBV6-3; D uncertain. This CDR3 has 13 amino acids. Per the germline V gene, CDR1 is MNHEY and CDR2 is SVGEGT. The V and J ends lost 2 bases and 1 base respectively, with 5 bases between them. The DNA of the CDR3 is TGTGCCAGCAGTTACCGGGATAACTATGGCTACACCTTC. Translated: CASSYRDNYGYTF.